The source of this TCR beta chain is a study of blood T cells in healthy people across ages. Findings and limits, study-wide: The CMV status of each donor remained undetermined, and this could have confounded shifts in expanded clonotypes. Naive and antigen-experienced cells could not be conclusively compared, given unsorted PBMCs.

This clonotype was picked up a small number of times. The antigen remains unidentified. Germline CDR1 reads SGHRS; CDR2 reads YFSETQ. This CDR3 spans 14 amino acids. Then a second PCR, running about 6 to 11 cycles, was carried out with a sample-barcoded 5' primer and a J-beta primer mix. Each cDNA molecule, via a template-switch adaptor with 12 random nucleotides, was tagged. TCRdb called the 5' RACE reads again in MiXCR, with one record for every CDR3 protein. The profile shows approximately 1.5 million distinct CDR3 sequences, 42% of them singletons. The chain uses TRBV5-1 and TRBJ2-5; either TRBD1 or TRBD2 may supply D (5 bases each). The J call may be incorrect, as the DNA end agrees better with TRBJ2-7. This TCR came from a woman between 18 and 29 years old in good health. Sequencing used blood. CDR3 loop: CASRRPGQGYEQYF. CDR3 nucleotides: TGCGCCAGCCGCAGACCGGGGCAAGGCTACGAGCAGTACTTC.